These T cell receptor beta chains were read from a single sample in a study of T cell responses to AZD1222 COVID-19 vaccine. Some clones are missing from TCRdb's copy, which holds only in-frame ones; the method was immunoSEQ multiplex PCR. This sample has roughly 50,000 clones, with about nine tenths found just once. Sequencing was performed on peripheral blood, taken 28 days after the second AZD1222 dose. The receptors were gathered from an adult who received the AZD1222 COVID-19 vaccine. Each CDR3 is given with its conserved first and last residue. The D gene is left open where the match is weak. Clone size is stated in some rows and not others, as once, few, many or a class when expanded.

size	V	J	D	DNA	CDR3
.	TRBV5-6	TRBJ2-1	.	TGTGCCAGCAGCTTGTTAGTTCCTAGCTCCCACAATGAGCAGTTCTTC	CASSLLVPSSHNEQFF
.	TRBV19	TRBJ2-2	TRBD2	TGTGCCAGTAGTACGGGACGGGGGGGCACCGGGGAGCTGTTTTTT	CASSTGRGGTGELFF
.	TRBV12-3/TRBV12-4	TRBJ1-3	.	TGTGCCAGCAGCTGGGTTTCTGGAAACACCATATATTTT	CASSWVSGNTIYF
.	TRBV18	TRBJ1-3	.	TGTGCCAGCTCACCAGCGGGGACGGGGCGTCGAAACACCATATATTTT	CASSPAGTGRRNTIYF
.	TRBV7-9	TRBJ2-2	TRBD2	TGTGCCAGCAGCGCGACTAGCGGGAAAATGGCAACCGGGGAGCTGTTTTTT	CASSATSGKMATGELFF
.	TRBV28	TRBJ1-4	.	TGTGCCAGCAGTACCCGCGGTTATAATGAAAAACTGTTTTTT	CASSTRGYNEKLFF
.	TRBV28	TRBJ2-7	.	TGTGCCAGCAGTTCCCCCCGGGGATTCTACGAGCAGTACTTC	CASSSPRGFYEQYF
.	TRBV7-2	TRBJ2-7	.	TGTGCCAGCAGCTTAGGCAGGGCGGGATACGAGCAGTACTTC	CASSLGRAGYEQYF
.	TRBV28	TRBJ2-7	TRBD2	TGTGCCAGCAGTTTAGCAGCGGGAGAATACGAGCAGTACTTC	CASSLAAGEYEQYF
.	TRBV6-2/TRBV6-3	TRBJ2-1	.	TGTGCCAGCAGTCCCCTGCGGAGGGCAGGTGAGCAGTTCTTC	CASSPLRRAGEQFF
.	TRBV29-1	TRBJ2-5	TRBD1	TGCAGCGTTGAAGTATCCAGGGGGCTTGGGACCCAGTACTTC	CSVEVSRGLGTQYF
once	TRBV3-1/TRBV3-2	TRBJ2-1	.	TGTGCCAGCAGCCCCGGAGTCACTGGTGAGCAGTTCTTC	CASSPGVTGEQFF
.	TRBV5-1	TRBJ2-5	TRBD1	TGCGCCAGCAGCGCGGGACAGGGTGAAGAGACCCAGTACTTC	CASSAGQGEETQYF
.	TRBV14	TRBJ2-3	TRBD1	TGTGCCAGCTCACGGGGCTGGGGACAGGCGACAGATACGCAGTATTTT	CASSRGWGQATDTQYF
.	TRBV27	TRBJ2-3	.	TGTGCCAGCACCCCATCCGGCCCTAGCACAGATACGCAGTATTTT	CASTPSGPSTDTQYF
.	TRBV24-1	TRBJ2-7	.	TGTGCCACCAGTCGTGCGGGCGAGCAGTACTTC	CATSRAGEQYF
.	TRBV19	TRBJ1-5	.	TGTGCCAGTAGTATCTCTGGGGGGGAGAGGAGGCATCAGCCCCAGCATTTT	CASSISGGERRHQPQHF
.	TRBV10-3	TRBJ1-2	.	TGTGCCATCCGCCCGGGGGAACCTAACTATGGCTACACCTTC	CAIRPGEPNYGYTF
.	TRBV29-1	TRBJ2-7	.	TGCAGCGTTAAAATCGACAGGCGGTTTCCCTACGAGCAGTACTTC	CSVKIDRRFPYEQYF
.	TRBV4-1	TRBJ2-4	TRBD2	TGCGCCAGCAGCTTGCGCCAGGGGACTAGCGGAAAAAACATTCAGTACTTC	CASSLRQGTSGKNIQYF
.	TRBV13	TRBJ1-1	.	TGTGCCAGCAGCCACGAGTTTACTGAAGCTTTCTTT	CASSHEFTEAFF
.	TRBV13	TRBJ1-2	.	TGTGCCAGCAGCTCTACGATGAACTATGGCTACACCTTC	CASSSTMNYGYTF
.	TRBV4-1	TRBJ2-3	.	TGCGCCAGCAGCCACCCGCCCGGCCCTACTCCCACAGATACGCAGTATTTT	CASSHPPGPTPTDTQYF
.	TRBV6-2/TRBV6-3	TRBJ2-3	TRBD2	TGTGCCAGCAGTTACTCGCTAGCGGGACACACAGATACGCAGTATTTT	CASSYSLAGHTDTQYF
.	TRBV19	TRBJ1-1	.	TGTGCCAGTAGTATAAGGTCCGGGACACTGGCTGGTCCTGAAGCTTTCTTT	CASSIRSGTLAGPEAFF
.	TRBV6-1	TRBJ2-3	.	TGTGCCAGCAGTGAAGTGGGGGCAGATACGCAGTATTTT	CASSEVGADTQYF
.	TRBV10-2	TRBJ2-1	.	TGCGCCAGCAGTCGAGAACCATACGGGAGAGGCAATGAGCAGTTCTTC	CASSREPYGRGNEQFF
.	TRBV9	TRBJ1-2	.	TGTGCCAGCAGCACACAAACAGGGAACTATGGCTACACCTTC	CASSTQTGNYGYTF
.	TRBV19	TRBJ1-2	.	TGTGCCAGTAGTATAGAGCCAGGGTCTGGCTACACCTTC	CASSIEPGSGYTF
.	TRBV4-1	TRBJ2-7	.	TGCGCCAGCACGACCCGGAGCGGAACCGGCTCCTACGAGCAGTACTTC	CASTTRSGTGSYEQYF
.	TRBV6-2/TRBV6-3	TRBJ2-1	.	TGTGCCAGCAGACCTACAGGGGAGGGCTACAATGAGCAGTTCTTC	CASRPTGEGYNEQFF
.	TRBV11-3	TRBJ1-2	.	TGTGCCAGCAGCGGCAGGGGCCCGATCCCCACCTTC	CASSGRGPIPTF
.	TRBV4-1	TRBJ1-1	.	TGCGCCAGCAGCCAAGCGTTAGGGTTTAAGCACACTGAAGCTTTCTTT	CASSQALGFKHTEAFF
.	TRBV6-5	TRBJ2-7	TRBD1	TGTGCCAGCAGTTACTCGACAGGGGGTGGGTCCTACGAGCAGTACTTC	CASSYSTGGGSYEQYF
.	TRBV6-2/TRBV6-3	TRBJ2-2	.	TGTGCCAGCAGTCCCCGAGTGGTAGCGCCGGGCACCGGGGAGCTGTTTTTT	CASSPRVVAPGTGELFF
.	TRBV7-8	TRBJ1-1	.	TGTGCCAGCAGCTTATCTGTGGGACGGCGAAACCGGGAAGCTTTCTTT	CASSLSVGRRNREAFF
.	TRBV19	TRBJ1-1	TRBD1	TGTGCCATCGAGGGGGCCCCGAACACTGAAGCTTTCTTT	CAIEGAPNTEAFF
.	TRBV18	TRBJ2-5	.	TGTGCCAGCTCACCGGCCAGGGCGGGAGAGACCCAGTACTTC	CASSPARAGETQYF
.	TRBV5-1	TRBJ1-1	.	TGCGCCAGCAGCTTGGGGGGACCCACTGAAGCTTTCTTT	CASSLGGPTEAFF
.	TRBV5-4	TRBJ1-1	.	TGTGCCAGCAAAGGGATTGAGGACACTGAAGCTTTCTTT	CASKGIEDTEAFF
.	TRBV12-3/TRBV12-4	TRBJ2-3	.	TGTGCCAGCAGTCGAAGAGATACGCAGTATTTT	CASSRRDTQYF
.	TRBV7-3	TRBJ2-5	.	TGTGCCAGCAGCCCCGACATGGAAGAGACCCAGTACTTC	CASSPDMEETQYF
.	TRBV6-5	TRBJ2-1	TRBD1	TGTGCCAGCAGCGAGGGACAGACGTCCTACAATGAGCAGTTCTTC	CASSEGQTSYNEQFF